Each of the 25 T cell receptor beta chains below was sequenced from the same sample in a study of response to subunit inactivated influenza vaccine. From the RT-PCR reads, TCRdb called clonotypes with MiXCR, one entry per CDR3 protein. Of 550,000 to 800,000 distinct CDR3 sequences listed, roughly 13% are singletons. The sequences come from PBMCs from blood, collected roughly 15 days before vaccination. The origin of the receptors is a man aged 50-60 years who received an inactivated influenza vaccine.

This clonotype came up a few times. The chain employs TRBV12-3 or TRBV12-4 and TRBJ2-1, with 9 bases identical to TRBD1. Trimming at V came to 7 bases and at J to 4 bases, leaving 5 bases not matched to a gene. This CDR3 contains 14 residues. CDR3 bases: TGTGCCAGCACCCCGGGACAGGGATACAATGAGCAGTTCTTC. Translated: CASTPGQGYNEQFF.

Of note for this clonotype: A much more abundant neighbour one base away suggests this may be a read error. J is TRBJ2-4 and V is TRBV6-2 or TRBV6-3; tentatively, D is TRBD1 (5 bases). CDR1 is MNHEY and CDR2 is SVGEGT in the germline V gene. The CDR3 totals 12 residues. CDR3 sequence: CASCYRSGIQYF. The DNA for the CDR3 is TGTGCCAGCTGTTACAGGTCAGGCATTCAGTACTTC.

There are a few counts of this clonotype. The chain has TRBV6-5 and TRBJ2-1; the D is unclear. Trimming left V 0 bases short and J 0 bases short, with 9 bases between. The CDR3 length is 16 residues. Per the germline V gene, CDR1 is MNHEY and CDR2 is SVGAGI. CDR3 loop: CASSYSLSSSYNEQFF. Written as DNA, the CDR3 is TGTGCCAGCAGTTACTCTTTGAGTTCCTCCTACAATGAGCAGTTCTTC.

V and J are TRBV10-3 and TRBJ2-6; 11 bases are a match to TRBD2. CDR1 and CDR2 from the germline V gene are ENHRY and SYGVKD. Germline trimming cut 4 bases from V and 2 bases from J; bases unmatched to any gene: 7. This CDR3 region has 18 residues. Written as DNA, the CDR3 is TGTGCCATCAGTGTGAGACTAGCGGGAAACACTGGGGCCAACGTCCTGACTTTC. It codes for CAISVRLAGNTGANVLTF.

This chain uses TRBV5-1 with TRBJ1-1, with D tentatively TRBD1 (5 bases). Trimming pared 4 bases from V and 0 bases from J, leaving 16 bases between. The germline V gene has CDR1 SGHRS and CDR2 YFSETQ. The CDR3 extends over 16 amino acids. CDR3 region: CASSAGVWDLNTEAFF. DNA of the CDR3: TGCGCCAGCAGCGCGGGGGTTTGGGACCTGAACACTGAAGCTTTCTTT.

Many counts were recorded for this clonotype. This chain connects TRBV29-1 to TRBJ2-1; 7 bases are shared with TRBD2. CDR1 SQVTM and CDR2 ANQGSEA come from the germline V gene. The CDR3 contains 14 residues. V dropped 1 base and J dropped 5; count of bases not matched to a gene: 5. In DNA form, the CDR3 reads TGCAGCGTTGAAGTTCGACTAGCCAACAATGAGCAGTTCTTC. This codes for CSVEVRLANNEQFF.

The V and J genes are TRBV5-6 and TRBJ2-7, with unresolved D. CDR3 length: 15 residues. In germline, CDR1 is SGHDT, CDR2 YYEEEE. V lost 1 base, J lost 0 bases, and 11 bases lay in between. Here the CDR3 DNA reads TGTGCCAGCAGCTTGCGCAGCTATAGCTCCTACGAGCAGTACTTC. Protein: CASSLRSYSSYEQYF.

This clonotype was seen a handful of times. The chain uses TRBV7-2 and TRBJ2-7, with 9 bases identical to TRBD1. The CDR3 extends over 15 amino acids. J gave up 3 bases and V 5 bases, and 8 bases lay outside the gene matches. CDR1 SGHTA and CDR2 FQGNSA come from the germline V gene. CDR3 in DNA: TGTGCCAGCAGCCAGGACAGGGGAAAGCTCTACGAGCAGTACTTC. This sequence encodes CASSQDRGKLYEQYF.

This chain uses TRBV6-2 or TRBV6-3 with TRBJ2-2; D is ambiguous. This CDR3 comprises 15 residues. CDR1 and CDR2 from the germline V gene are MNHEY and SVGEGT. V was pared by 3 bases and J by 5 bases, with 13 bases between. The CDR3 protein is CASSYWAGDTGELFF. CDR3 sequence (DNA): TGTGCCAGCAGTTATTGGGCAGGCGATACCGGGGAGCTGTTTTTT.

This chain joins TRBV7-8 and TRBJ2-3, with TRBD2 identical over 7 bases. V trimming: 0 bases; J trimming: 1 base; junction bases outside the gene matches: 4. CDR1 is SGHVS, CDR2 FQNEAQ, per germline. The CDR3 extends over 16 amino acids. CDR3 sequence (DNA): TGTGCCAGCAGCTTAGCGGCTAGCGGAGGCACAGATACGCAGTATTTT. Translating gives CASSLAASGGTDTQYF.

This clonotype has a handful of counts. V gene TRBV4-2 combines with J gene TRBJ1-1; no clear D. Germline V gene data show CDR1 as LGHNA and CDR2 as YNFKEQ. Trimming removed 0 bases from V and 8 bases from J, with 7 bases in between. The CDR3 totals 12 residues. CDR3 nucleotide sequence: TGTGCCAGCAGCCAAGAGGGCGGGGAAGCTTTCTTT. This gives the protein CASSQEGGEAFF.

Concerning this clonotype: The junction does not match germline at one end; this may be a read error. V usage is TRBV5-1 and J usage is TRBJ1-1; no definite D call. Germline CDR1 and CDR2: SGHRS and YFSETQ. The CDR3 loop spans 13 amino acids. CDR3 loop: CASSLSGFTEAFF. CDR3 nucleotide sequence: TGTGCCAGCAGTTTATCGGGTTTCACTGAAGCTTTCTTT.

This clonotype was seen only a few times. The V call is TRBV30, the J call TRBJ1-1; 9 positions agree with TRBD1. Trimming took 3 bases from V and 5 from J; bases not matched to a gene: 7. The V gene's germline CDR1 is GTSNPN and CDR2 SVGIG (reference sequence). This CDR3 is built from 14 residues. In nucleotides, the CDR3 is TGTGCCTGGAGCGGAGGGACAGGGCGTACTGAAGCTTTCTTT. It yields the protein CAWSGGTGRTEAFF.

The gene calls are TRBV10-1 and TRBJ2-5, with 8 bases matching TRBD1. The CDR3 sequence is 17 residues long. V gave up 6 bases and J gave up 5 bases; unmatched junction bases: 17. Germline V gene lookup returns CDR1 WNHNN and CDR2 SYGVQD (reference sequence). CDR3 residues: CASSEKTRDRFMETQYF. In nucleotides, the CDR3 is TGCGCCAGCAGCGAGAAGACCCGGGACAGGTTTATGGAGACCCAGTACTTC.

The gene calls are TRBV7-9 and TRBJ2-1, with TRBD2 as a possible D gene (6 bases). The CDR3 runs to 14 residues. V was trimmed by 6 bases and J by 7 bases, leaving 16 bases between them. Per germline, CDR1 SEHNR and CDR2 FQNEAQ (reference sequence). The CDR3 is CASSAGQGLNEQFF. The DNA of the CDR3 is TGTGCCAGCAGTGCGGGGCAAGGGTTAAATGAGCAGTTCTTC.

This clonotype was observed a handful of times. The V call is TRBV27, the J call TRBJ2-3; 9 positions agree with TRBD2. The CDR3 contains 16 residues. The germline V gene encodes CDR1 MNHEY and CDR2 SMNVEV (reference sequence). The ends lost 7 bases at V and 5 bases at J; junction bases unmatched: 13. CDR3 DNA: TGTGCCAGCAAGCCCTTCGCGGGGGGGCCTGGAGATACGCAGTATTTT. This encodes CASKPFAGGPGDTQYF.

This clonotype was recorded at least ten times. The V call is TRBV29-1, the J call TRBJ2-1, with D perhaps TRBD1 (5 bases). CDR3 size: 12 residues. Per germline, CDR1 SQVTM and CDR2 ANQGSEA. Trimming took off 0 bases at V and 7 bases at J, with 7 bases between the two ends. The CDR3 nucleotides are TGCAGCGTTGAAGAGACAGCAAATGAGCAGTTCTTC. The encoded protein is CSVEETANEQFF.

This rearrangement joins TRBV5-6 to TRBJ1-2, with D uncertain. This CDR3 is 12 amino acids long. V was shortened by 4 bases and J by 3 bases, with 7 bases between the two germline ends. Germline V CDR1 and CDR2: SGHDT, YYEEEE. The CDR3 sequence is CASSASDYGYTF. Here the CDR3 DNA reads TGTGCCAGCAGCGCCTCCGACTATGGCTACACCTTC.

This clonotype was seen at least ten times. CDR3 sequence: CASSTQGGIDEQYF. In DNA form, the CDR3 reads TGTGCCAGCAGTACTCAGGGGGGAATCGACGAGCAGTACTTC. The chain uses TRBV25-1 and TRBJ2-7; D is possibly TRBD1 (7 bases). V shed 5 bases and J shed 5 bases, with 16 bases lying between them. This CDR3 spans 14 amino acids. The V gene's germline CDR1 is MGHDK and CDR2 SYGVNS.

This chain connects TRBV9 to TRBJ2-7; a possible D gene is TRBD1 (6 bases). Germline V lookup: CDR1 SGDLS, CDR2 YYNGEE. There are 13 residues in the CDR3. V lost 0 bases, J lost 6 bases, and 10 bases lay in between. CDR3 protein: CASSVDGGSEQYF. As DNA, the CDR3 is TGTGCCAGCAGCGTAGATGGGGGCTCCGAGCAGTACTTC. Full variable domain (remainder filled in from reference TRBV9 and TRBJ2-7): DSGVTQTPKHLITATGQRVTLRCSPRSGDLSVYWYQQSLDQGLQFLIQYYNGEERAKGNILERFSAQQFPDLHSELNLSSLELGDSALYFCASSVDGGSEQYFGPGTRLTVT.

This clonotype was detected a few times. The chain joins TRBV24-1 to TRBJ2-3; 12 positions agree with TRBD2. Trimming at V came to 5 bases and at J to 5 bases, leaving 4 bases not matched to a gene. The CDR3 contains 15 residues. CDR1 KGHDR and CDR2 SFDVKD come from the germline V gene. The DNA for the CDR3 is TGTGCCACCAGTGGACTAGCGGGAGAGGGAGATACGCAGTATTTT. Translated: CATSGLAGEGDTQYF.

At least ten counts were recorded for this clonotype. This chain links TRBV20-1 with TRBJ1-4, with D maybe TRBD1 (6 bases). Looked up from germline, CDR1 is DFQATT and CDR2 is SNEGSKA (reference sequence). V was shortened by 3 bases and J by 5 bases, with 10 bases between the two germline ends. This CDR3 has 13 residues. The CDR3 is CSASLQGNEKLFF. In DNA, the CDR3 is TGCAGTGCTAGTCTGCAGGGGAATGAAAAACTGTTTTTT.

The chain employs TRBV20-1 and TRBJ2-2, with D perhaps matching TRBD2 (5 bases). The CDR3 is 17 residues long. Looked up from germline, CDR1 is DFQATT and CDR2 is SNEGSKA (reference sequence). The V and J ends lost 0 bases and 5 bases respectively, with 19 bases between them. The CDR3: CSARDYKPSGTTGELFF. DNA for the CDR3: TGCAGTGCTAGAGATTATAAGCCGAGCGGCACTACCGGGGAGCTGTTTTTT.

This chain uses TRBV20-1 with TRBJ1-3, with TRBD1 as a possible D gene (6 bases). Per germline, CDR1 DFQATT and CDR2 SNEGSKA (reference sequence). V was shortened by 1 base and J by 10 bases, with 20 bases between the two germline ends. This CDR3 is 15 amino acids long. CDR3 amino acids: CSARAPGARGYTIYF. CDR3 nucleotide sequence: TGCAGTGCTAGAGCCCCAGGGGCACGGGGATATACCATATATTTT.

This clonotype was observed a few times. The chain is built from TRBV5-1 and TRBJ2-7, with TRBD1 as a possible D gene (5 bases). The germline CDR1 and CDR2 sequences are SGHRS and YFSETQ. V was shortened by 0 bases and J by 2 bases, with 9 bases between the two germline ends. The CDR3 extends over 14 amino acids. Written as DNA, the CDR3 is TGCGCCAGCAGCTTGGGACAGATTCCCTACGAGCAGTACTTC. Its translation: CASSLGQIPYEQYF. Looking up the rest from reference TRBV5-1 and TRBJ2-7 gives the full variable domain: KAGVTQTPRYLIKTRGQQVTLSCSPISGHRSVSWYQQTPGQGLQFLFEYFSETQRNKGNFPGRFSGRQFSNSRSEMNVSTLELGDSALYLCASSLGQIPYEQYFGPGTRLTVT.